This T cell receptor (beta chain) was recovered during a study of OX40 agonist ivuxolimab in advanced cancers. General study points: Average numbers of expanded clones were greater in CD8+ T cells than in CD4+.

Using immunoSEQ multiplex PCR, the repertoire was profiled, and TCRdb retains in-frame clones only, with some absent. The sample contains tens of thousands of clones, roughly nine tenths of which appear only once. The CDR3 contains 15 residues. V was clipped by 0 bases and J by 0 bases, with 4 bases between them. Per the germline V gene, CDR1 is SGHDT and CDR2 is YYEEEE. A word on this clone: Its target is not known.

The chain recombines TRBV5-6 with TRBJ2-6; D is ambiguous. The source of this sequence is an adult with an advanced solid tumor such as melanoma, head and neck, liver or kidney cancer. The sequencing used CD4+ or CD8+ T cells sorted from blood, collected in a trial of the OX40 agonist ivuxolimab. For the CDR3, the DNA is TGTGCCAGCAGCTTGGGAAACTCTGGGGCCAACGTCCTGACTTTC. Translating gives CASSLGNSGANVLTF.